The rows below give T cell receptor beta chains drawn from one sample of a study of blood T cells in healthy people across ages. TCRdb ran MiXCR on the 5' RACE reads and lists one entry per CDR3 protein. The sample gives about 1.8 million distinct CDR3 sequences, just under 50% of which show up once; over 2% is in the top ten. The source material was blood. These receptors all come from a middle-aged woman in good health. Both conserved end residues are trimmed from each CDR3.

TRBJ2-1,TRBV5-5,ASSRRADPNNEQF
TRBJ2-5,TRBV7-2,ASSPDPGAGETQY
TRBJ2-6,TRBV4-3,ASSQAWRGTGSGANVLT
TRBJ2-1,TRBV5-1,ASSVPAVDNEQF
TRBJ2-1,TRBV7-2,ASSWVHNEQF
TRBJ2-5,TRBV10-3,AISEKGHEQY
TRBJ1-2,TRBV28,ASSPFTTTGLGYGYT
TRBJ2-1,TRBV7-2,ASSWDRGVRTQF
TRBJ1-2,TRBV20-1,SATGLGYT
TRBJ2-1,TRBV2,ASAGRGQF
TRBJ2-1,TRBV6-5,ASSYSGLAGAYNEQF
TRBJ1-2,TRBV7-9,ASTGGTGLYGCT
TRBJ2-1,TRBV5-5,ASSLFSQRAGGPHNEQF
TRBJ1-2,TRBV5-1,ASSSKGPDYGYT
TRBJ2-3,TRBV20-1,SAAGGFSTDTQY
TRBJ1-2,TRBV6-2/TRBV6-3,ASITAPGGTGREYGYT
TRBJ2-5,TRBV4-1,ASSLDSDRFGETQY
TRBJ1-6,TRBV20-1,SASPPEKGYNSPLH
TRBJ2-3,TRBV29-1,SAEADKTDTQY
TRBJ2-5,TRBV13,ASSPSPGDNEQY
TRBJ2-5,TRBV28,ASSFPGTGQTETQY
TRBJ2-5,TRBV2,ASSFDRKAETQY
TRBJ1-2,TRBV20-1,STQPRDTDYGYT
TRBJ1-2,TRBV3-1,ASRNRDSQYGYT
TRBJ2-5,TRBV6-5,ASSYSALTGRETQY
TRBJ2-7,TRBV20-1,SATDTLGGAYEQY
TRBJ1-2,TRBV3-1,ASSPLKGQGTFNYGYT
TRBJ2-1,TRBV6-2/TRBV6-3,ASSRHLSSSYNEQF
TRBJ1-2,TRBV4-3,ASGEADGYT
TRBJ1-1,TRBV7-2,ASSLDANTEAF